This TCR beta chain appears in the sequencing data of a study of T-cell memory formation after mild COVID-19. UMIs and sample barcodes were carried by the TCR alpha and TCR beta cDNA libraries that 5'RACE produced using constant-segment primers. MiXCR was run by TCRdb on the 5' RACE reads, yielding one entry per CDR3 protein. This sample has 550,000 to 700,000 distinct CDR3 sequences, with around 16% found just once. CDR1 is SGDLS and CDR2 is YYNGEE in the germline V gene. The CDR3 extends over 13 amino acids. Trimming took 3 bases from V and 5 from J, leaving 11 bases between them. Sequenced sample: PBMCs or a T cell subset sorted from them (not recorded which). The TCR was taken from an adult woman who had mild COVID-19 (a few samples of this study predate the infection). Cell type and time point are not known. The gene calls are TRBV9 and TRBJ2-5; a weak D match, TRBD2 (7 bases). The CDR3 spells CASSEGGAETQYF. CDR3 nucleotide sequence: TGTGCCAGCAGCGAAGGGGGGGCGGAGACCCAGTACTTC.